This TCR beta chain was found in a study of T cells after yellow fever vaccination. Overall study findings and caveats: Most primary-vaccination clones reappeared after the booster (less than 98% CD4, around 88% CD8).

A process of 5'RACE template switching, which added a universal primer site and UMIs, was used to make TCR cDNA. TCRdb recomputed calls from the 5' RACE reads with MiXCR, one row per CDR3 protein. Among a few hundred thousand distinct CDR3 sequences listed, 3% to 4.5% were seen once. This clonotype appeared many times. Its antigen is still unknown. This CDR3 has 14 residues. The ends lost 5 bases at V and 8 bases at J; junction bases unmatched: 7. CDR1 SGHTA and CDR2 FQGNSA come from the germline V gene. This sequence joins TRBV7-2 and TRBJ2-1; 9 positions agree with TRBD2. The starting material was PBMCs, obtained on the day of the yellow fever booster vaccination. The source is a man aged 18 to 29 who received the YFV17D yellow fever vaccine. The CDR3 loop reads CASSPGLATHEQFF. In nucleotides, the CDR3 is TGTGCCAGCAGCCCCGGACTAGCGACCCATGAGCAGTTCTTC.